The rows below give T cell receptor beta chains drawn from one sample of a study of blood T cell repertoires in COVID-19. Sequencing was performed with immunoSEQ multiplex PCR; in TCRdb, only in-frame clones are kept and a portion is missing. This sample has roughly 300,000 clones, with about 92% found just once. The sequencing sample was made of PBMCs or T cells enriched from blood (not recorded which). Receptors originate from a woman aged 30 to 39 who had recovered from COVID-19. CDR3s include the opening cysteine and the closing phenylalanine or tryptophan. A D gene is named only where the DNA matches it firmly. A row's size may be missing; if present it is once, few, many or a size class.

j_call | d_call | clone_size | v_call | cdr3_aa | cdr3_nt
TRBJ1-1 | - | - | TRBV7-8 | CASSFLANTEAFF | TGTGCCAGCAGCTTTTTGGCGAACACTGAAGCTTTCTTT
TRBJ2-7 | - | few | TRBV4-2 | CASSQDQGRGGYEQYF | TGTGCCAGCAGCCAAGATCAGGGGAGAGGGGGATACGAGCAGTACTTC
TRBJ2-7 | TRBD2 | few | TRBV4-2 | CASSQSLAGGYEQYF | TGTGCCAGCAGCCAATCCCTAGCGGGAGGCTACGAGCAGTACTTC
TRBJ2-7 | TRBD2 | few | TRBV9 | CASSPRRLANTYEQYF | TGTGCCAGCAGCCCCCGGAGACTAGCGAATACCTACGAGCAGTACTTC
TRBJ1-2 | TRBD1 | - | TRBV18 | CASSPSRDRGTSGYTF | TGTGCCAGCTCACCATCCCGGGACAGGGGAACAAGTGGCTACACCTTC
TRBJ1-2 | TRBD1 | - | TRBV19 | CASMDRAYSNYGYTF | TGTGCCAGCATGGACAGGGCCTATTCAAACTATGGCTACACCTTC
TRBJ2-3 | - | - | TRBV28 | CASNGGHGDTQYF | TGTGCCAGCAATGGAGGCCATGGGGATACGCAGTATTTT
TRBJ2-7 | TRBD2 | few | TRBV5-4 | CASSLGASGSIYEQYF | TGTGCCAGCAGCTTGGGAGCTAGCGGGAGTATATACGAGCAGTACTTC
TRBJ2-3 | - | - | TRBV20-1 | CSASHNSPTANF | TGCAGTGCTAGTCATAACTCGCCTACAGCTAATTTT
TRBJ2-7 | TRBD2 | - | TRBV13 | CASSFRGGGLHEQYF | TGTGCCAGCAGCTTCCGCGGGGGGGGGCTGCACGAGCAGTACTTC
TRBJ2-5 | TRBD1 | - | TRBV18 | CASSPPVGTGKQETQYF | TGTGCCAGCTCACCACCGGTAGGGACAGGAAAACAAGAGACCCAGTACTTC
TRBJ1-1 | - | - | TRBV3-1/TRBV3-2 | CASSPDSDGGTEAFF | TGTGCCAGCAGCCCGGACAGTGACGGTGGCACTGAAGCTTTCTTT
TRBJ2-1 | TRBD2 | - | TRBV7-2 | CASSPGLAPNEQFF | TGTGCCAGCAGCCCCGGACTAGCCCCCAATGAGCAGTTCTTC
TRBJ2-1 | TRBD2 | - | TRBV18 | CASSPPGGQYNEQFF | TGTGCCAGCTCACCACCGGGAGGGCAATACAATGAGCAGTTCTTC
TRBJ2-3 | - | - | TRBV7-9 | CASFRGNTDTQYF | TGTGCCAGCTTTCGGGGGAACACAGATACGCAGTATTTT